This TCR beta chain was retrieved from a study of shared clonotypes between healthy human individuals (dated by TCRdb to 2018 to 2021). General notes on the study: Three men and two women, aged 18 to 49 years, made up the cohort. For each donor, CD4 naive and CD4 memory were each given three plates, CD8 naive was given two plates, and CD8 memory was given one plate. To estimate repertoire size and how much clonotypes are shared between individuals, the study performed deep sequencing of blood TCR repertoires from five healthy adults. To increase sequencing depth and limit assay-specific biases, TCR repertoire library preparation and sequencing were carried out by different laboratories using diverse techniques. Each donor's leukapheresis produced roughly between about 0.9 and 9.5 billion PBMCs. The paper as a whole reports these results and caveats: Clonotypes shared by all four sorted-subset donors showed higher generation probabilities than non-shared clonotypes. Because the study included a small number of donors, the genetic and exposure-history diversity represented was limited. Sampling was restricted to blood, and TCR repertoires in tissue are likely to differ from TCR repertoires in blood. Rarefaction of sorted-subset datasets indicated incomplete sequencing despite the large sequencing depth. Larger estimated clonotype richness was generally found for naive subsets than for memory subsets. Pairwise subsampling led to the expectation that sequencing depth would affect the degree of clonotype sharing among donors. Sharing across a few donors was observed for roughly 5.4% of naive CD4, 3% to 3.5% of naive CD8, 2.3% of memory CD4, and around 0.4% of memory CD8 clonotypes.

For the CD8 naive samples, CD45RO-negative cells were positively selected for CCR7, yielding a CD45RA+CCR7+ population from which TemRA cells were excluded. The donors were healthy, HIV-negative adults with no recently reported acute infections or vaccinations. Only Caucasian adults living in Nashville, Tennessee, USA were represented among the donors. Blood was obtained by leukapheresis, after which PBMCs were separated by Ficoll-Histopaque density gradient centrifugation and cryopreserved in liquid nitrogen vapor phase. Analytical flow cytometry was used to check the purity and quantity of each magnetically sorted T cell population. Each sorted fraction had its genomic DNA isolated and then quantified by UV absorbance on a Nanodrop 2000c. Worth noting for this clone: Its antigen is not yet known. Per-nucleotide qualities are absent, and no much larger clonotype sits a single base away.

CDR1 and CDR2 (SEHNR, FQNEAQ) derive from the germline V gene (reference sequence). Spanning cysteine to phenylalanine, the CDR3 consists of 14 amino acids. Only the CDR3 DNA is retained, 42 bases long and in frame from the first base. Relative to germline, V is 5 bases shorter and J is 4 bases shorter, with 14 bases between their ends. Using the deep immunoSEQ assay, TCR CDR3 regions were amplified from genomic DNA by multiplex PCR. Genomic DNA extracted from each cell subset was distributed evenly over all wells of several immunoSEQ 96-well plates, and each plate served as one replicate. Each replicate PCR for sorted subsets received around 200 ng genomic DNA, equal to roughly 29,000 T cell genomes. Purified libraries were measured with a Qubit 3.0 fluorometer, size-checked on a Bioanalyzer 2100, and measured again with the KAPA Library Quantification kit. Every immunoSEQ 96-well plate was sequenced on a dedicated single-read 150-cycle Illumina NextSeq 550 flow cell. The paper's data handling went like this. The immunoSEQ output contained only junctional sequences without quality scores, so filtering could not match that applied to full-length reads. To assign V/J genes and CDR3, sequences were annotated against IMGT germline references using PyIR, a Python wrapper for IgBLAST v1.9. Reads were filtered out if the reads had weak V/J assignments (E-value above 1e-6), no CDR3, stop codons, out-of-frame junctions, or ambiguous translated residues. V3J clonotypes were defined as sequences sharing the same inferred V gene, J gene, and CDR3 amino acid sequence. To compute the percentage overlap between repertoires, the number of shared unique clonotypes was divided by the size of the smaller repertoire. Three approaches were used to assess repertoire richness: RTK rarefaction, the Chao1 estimator, and Recon v2.1 estimates of unobserved clonotypes. For all TCRbeta clonotypes obtained by the gDNA method from four donors, generation probabilities were computed with OLGA. TCRdb took this table from immuneACCESS and kept in-frame rearrangements with V and J called. Such tables lack part of the clones; where checked against another copy, unresolved V genes explain under half of the gap, and the rest is unexplained. V and J calls and clone size are copied from that table; D and trimming were computed from the DNA. The sample contains 550,000 to 750,000 clones, just over 90% of them found a single time. The ten largest account for nearly 25% of the sample.

This receptor was obtained from a man aged 30 to 45 in good health. The sample taken for sequencing was naive CD8+ T cells sorted from blood. Read against the paper, the sample's cell subset or site label means: CD45RA+CCR7+. This chain joins TRBV7-9 to TRBJ1-1, with a tentative D gene TRBD1 over 6 matching bases. The nucleotides read TGTGCCAGCAGCCCCAGGGTAGGGGGCACTGAAGCTTTCTTT. Translated, it reads CASSPRVGGTEAFF.